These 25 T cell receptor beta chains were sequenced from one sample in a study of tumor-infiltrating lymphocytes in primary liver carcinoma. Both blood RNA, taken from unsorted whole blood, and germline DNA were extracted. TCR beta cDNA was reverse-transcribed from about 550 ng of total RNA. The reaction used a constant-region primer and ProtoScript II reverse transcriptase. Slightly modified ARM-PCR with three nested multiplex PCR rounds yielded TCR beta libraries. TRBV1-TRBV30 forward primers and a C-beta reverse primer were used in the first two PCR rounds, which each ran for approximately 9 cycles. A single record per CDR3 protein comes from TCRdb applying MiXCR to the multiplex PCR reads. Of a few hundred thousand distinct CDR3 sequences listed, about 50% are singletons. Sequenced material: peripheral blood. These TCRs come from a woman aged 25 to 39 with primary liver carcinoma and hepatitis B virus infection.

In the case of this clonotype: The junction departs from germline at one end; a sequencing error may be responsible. The CDR3 coding sequence is TGTGCCAGCAGCCCGGGATTAGGGTACGACATTCGGTACTTC. Its translation is CASSPGLGYDIRYF. The chain has TRBV12-3 or TRBV12-4 and TRBJ2-4, with D perhaps matching TRBD2 (5 bases). This CDR3 is 14 amino acids long.

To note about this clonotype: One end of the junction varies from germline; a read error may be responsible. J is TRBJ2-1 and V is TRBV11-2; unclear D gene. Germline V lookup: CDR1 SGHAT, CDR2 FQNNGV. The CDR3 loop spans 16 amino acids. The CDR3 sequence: CVSSLALSLSYNGQFF. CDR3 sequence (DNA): TGTGTCAGCAGCCTGGCCCTTTCTCTCTCCTACAACGGGCAGTTCTTC.

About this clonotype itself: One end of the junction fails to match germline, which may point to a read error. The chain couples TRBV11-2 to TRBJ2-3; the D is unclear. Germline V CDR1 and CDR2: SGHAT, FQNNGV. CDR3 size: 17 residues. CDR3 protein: CAISLSKQRRSTYTQYF. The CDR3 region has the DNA TGTGCCATCAGCTTATCCAAACAGCGTCGTAGCACATATACGCAGTATTTT. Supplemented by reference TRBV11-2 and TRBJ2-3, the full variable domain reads EAGVAQSPRYKIIEKRQSVAFWCNPISGHATLYWYQQILGQGPKLLIQFQNNGVVDDSQLPKDRFSAERLKGVDSTLKIQPAKLEDSAVYLCAISLSKQRRSTYTQYFGPGTRLTVL.

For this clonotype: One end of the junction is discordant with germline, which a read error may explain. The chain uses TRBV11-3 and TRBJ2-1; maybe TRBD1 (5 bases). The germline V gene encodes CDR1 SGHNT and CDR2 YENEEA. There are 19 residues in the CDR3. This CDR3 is CTSSLALGVADSSYNEQFF. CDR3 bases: TGTACCAGTAGCTTAGCCCTAGGGGTAGCCGATTCCTCCTACAATGAGCAGTTCTTC.

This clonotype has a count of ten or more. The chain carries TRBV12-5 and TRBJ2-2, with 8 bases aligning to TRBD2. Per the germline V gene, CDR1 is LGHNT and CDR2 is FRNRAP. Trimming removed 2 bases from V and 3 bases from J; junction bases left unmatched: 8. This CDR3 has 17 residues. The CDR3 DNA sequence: TGTGCTAGTGGTTTGACAGCGGGAGTTGCCTACACCGGGGAGCTGTTTTTT. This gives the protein CASGLTAGVAYTGELFF.

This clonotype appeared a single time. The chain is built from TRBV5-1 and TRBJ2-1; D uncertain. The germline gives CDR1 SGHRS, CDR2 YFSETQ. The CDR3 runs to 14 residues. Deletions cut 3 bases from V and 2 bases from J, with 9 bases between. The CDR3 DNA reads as TGCGCCAGCAGCTCGGTGGCCACCTACAATGAGCAGTTCTTC. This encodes CASSSVATYNEQFF.

CDR3: CASRPTGRGAHYGYTF. The CDR3, as DNA: TGTGCCAGCAGACCCACAGGGCGGGGAGCTCACTATGGCTACACCTTC. The chain uses TRBV6-5 and TRBJ1-2, with TRBD1 as a possible D gene (6 bases). Germline V gene lookup returns CDR1 MNHEY and CDR2 SVGAGI. This CDR3 has 16 residues. V lost 6 bases and J 3 bases, leaving 20 bases between the germline ends.

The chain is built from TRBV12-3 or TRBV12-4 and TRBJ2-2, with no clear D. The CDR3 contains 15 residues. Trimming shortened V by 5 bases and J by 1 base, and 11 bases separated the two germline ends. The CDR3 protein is CASSQQTLNTGELFF. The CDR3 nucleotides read TGTGCCAGCAGTCAACAGACACTGAACACCGGGGAGCTGTTTTTT.

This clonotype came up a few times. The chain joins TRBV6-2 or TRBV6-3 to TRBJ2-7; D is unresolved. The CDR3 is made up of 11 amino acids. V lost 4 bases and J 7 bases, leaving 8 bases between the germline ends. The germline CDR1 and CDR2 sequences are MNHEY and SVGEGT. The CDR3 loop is CASSWVEEQYF. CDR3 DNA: TGTGCCAGCAGTTGGGTGGAGGAGCAGTACTTC.

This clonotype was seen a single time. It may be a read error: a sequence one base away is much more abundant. This CDR3 reads CASSPMTDGEAFF. The DNA for the CDR3 is TGTGCCAGCAGCCCAATGACAGATGGTGAAGCTTTCTTT. V gene TRBV5-5 combines with J gene TRBJ1-1, with D maybe TRBD1 (5 bases). This CDR3 spans 13 amino acids. Germline V gene lookup returns CDR1 SGHKS and CDR2 YYEKEE (reference sequence). The V gene lost 4 bases and the J gene lost 7 bases, with 14 bases spanning the gap.

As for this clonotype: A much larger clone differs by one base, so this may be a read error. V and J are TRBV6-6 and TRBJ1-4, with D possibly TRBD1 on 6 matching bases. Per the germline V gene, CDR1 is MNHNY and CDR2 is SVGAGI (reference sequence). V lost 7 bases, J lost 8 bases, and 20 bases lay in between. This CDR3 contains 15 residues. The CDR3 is CASTDSGVGYEKLFF. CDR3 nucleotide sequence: TGTGCCAGCACCGACTCAGGGGTGGGATACGAAAAACTGTTTTTT.

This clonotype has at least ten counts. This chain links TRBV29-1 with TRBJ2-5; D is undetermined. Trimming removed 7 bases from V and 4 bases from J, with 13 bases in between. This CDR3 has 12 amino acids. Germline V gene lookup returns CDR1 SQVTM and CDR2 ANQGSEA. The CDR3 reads CSGTDRRETQYF. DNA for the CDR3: TGCAGCGGCACGGACCGACGAGAGACCCAGTACTTC.

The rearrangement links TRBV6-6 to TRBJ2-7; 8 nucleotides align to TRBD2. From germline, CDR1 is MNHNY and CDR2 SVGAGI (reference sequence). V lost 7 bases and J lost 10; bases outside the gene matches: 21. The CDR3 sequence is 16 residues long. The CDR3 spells CASTIGTRGTQVYQYF. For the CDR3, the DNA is TGTGCCAGCACAATCGGGACTAGAGGGACCCAAGTGTATCAGTACTTC.

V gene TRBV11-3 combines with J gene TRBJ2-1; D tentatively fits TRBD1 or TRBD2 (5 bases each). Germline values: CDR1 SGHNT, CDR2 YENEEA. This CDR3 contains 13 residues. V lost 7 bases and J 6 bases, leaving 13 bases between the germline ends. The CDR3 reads CASIPGPFNEQFF. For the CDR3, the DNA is TGTGCCAGCATCCCGGGACCATTCAATGAGCAGTTCTTC. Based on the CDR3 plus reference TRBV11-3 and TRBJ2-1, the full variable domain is EAGVVQSPRYKIIEKKQPVAFWCNPISGHNTLYWYLQNLGQGPELLIRYENEEAVDDSQLPKDRFSAERLKGVDSTLKIQPAELGDSAVYLCASIPGPFNEQFFGPGTRLTVL.

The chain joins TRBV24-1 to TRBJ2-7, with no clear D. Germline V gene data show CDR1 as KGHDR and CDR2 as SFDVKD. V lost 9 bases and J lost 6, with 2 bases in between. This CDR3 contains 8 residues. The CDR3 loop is CATGEQYF. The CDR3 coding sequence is TGTGCCACCGGCGAGCAGTACTTC.

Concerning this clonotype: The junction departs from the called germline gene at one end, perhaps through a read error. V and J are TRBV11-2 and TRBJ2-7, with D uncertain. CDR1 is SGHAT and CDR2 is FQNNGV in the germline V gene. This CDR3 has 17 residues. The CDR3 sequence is CAGSLAPQAVRIYEQYF. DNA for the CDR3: TGTGCCGGCAGCTTAGCCCCCCAGGCTGTACGCATCTACGAGCAGTACTTC.

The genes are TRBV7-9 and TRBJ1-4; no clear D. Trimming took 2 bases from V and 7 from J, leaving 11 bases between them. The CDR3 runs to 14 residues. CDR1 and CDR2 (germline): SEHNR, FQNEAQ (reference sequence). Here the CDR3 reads CASSLQDGSEKLFF. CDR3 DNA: TGTGCCAGCAGCTTACAGGATGGGAGTGAAAAACTGTTTTTT.

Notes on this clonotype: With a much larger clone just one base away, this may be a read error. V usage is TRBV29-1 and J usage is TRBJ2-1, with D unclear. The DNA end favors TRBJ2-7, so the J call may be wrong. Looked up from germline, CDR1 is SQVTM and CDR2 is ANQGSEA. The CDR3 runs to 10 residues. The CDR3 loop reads CSLKRDEQYF. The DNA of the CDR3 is TGCAGCCTTAAGAGAGATGAGCAGTACTTC.

CDR3 sequence: CASRRWGSGELFF. CDR3 nucleotide sequence: TGTGCCAGCAGAAGGTGGGGCTCCGGGGAGCTGTTTTTT. The genes are TRBV5-6 and TRBJ2-2; possible D gene TRBD1, 5 bases. Germline CDR1 and CDR2: SGHDT and YYEEEE. V shed 5 bases and J shed 6 bases, with 11 bases lying between them. The CDR3 consists of 13 residues. The full variable domain, in which reference TRBV5-6 and TRBJ2-2 provide the parts outside the CDR3, is DAGVTQSPTHLIKTRGQQVTLRCSPKSGHDTVSWYQQALGQGPQFIFQYYEEEERQRGNFPDRFSGHQFPNYSSELNVNALLLGDSALYLCASRRWGSGELFFGEGSRLTVL.

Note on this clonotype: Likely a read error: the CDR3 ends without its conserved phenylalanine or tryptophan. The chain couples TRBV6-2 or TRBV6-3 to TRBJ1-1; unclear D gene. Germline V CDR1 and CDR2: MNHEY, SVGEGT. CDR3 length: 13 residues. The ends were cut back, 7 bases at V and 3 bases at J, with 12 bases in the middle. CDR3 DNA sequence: TGTGCCAGCACAAGCCCTTGGGACACTGAAGCTTTCCTT. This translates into CASTSPWDTEAFL.

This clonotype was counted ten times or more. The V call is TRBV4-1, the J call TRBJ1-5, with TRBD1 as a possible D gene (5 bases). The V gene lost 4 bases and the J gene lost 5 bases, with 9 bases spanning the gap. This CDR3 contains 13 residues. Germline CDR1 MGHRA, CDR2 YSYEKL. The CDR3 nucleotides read TGCGCCAGCAGCCTGGGGGGTTATCAGCCCCAGCATTTT. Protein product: CASSLGGYQPQHF.

CDR3 region: CTNSESMGLYNEQFF. DNA for the CDR3: TGTACCAACAGTGAAAGTATGGGCTTATACAATGAGCAGTTCTTC. This sequence joins TRBV6-1 and TRBJ2-1; D is ambiguous. Per the germline V gene, CDR1 is MNHNS and CDR2 is SASEGT. This CDR3 contains 15 residues.

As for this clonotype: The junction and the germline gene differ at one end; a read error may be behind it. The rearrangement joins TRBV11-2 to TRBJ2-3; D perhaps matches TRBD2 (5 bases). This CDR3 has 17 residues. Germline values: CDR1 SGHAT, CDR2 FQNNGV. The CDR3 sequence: CASGLLDGMRRTDTQYF. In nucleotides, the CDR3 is TGTGCCAGCGGCTTATTGGACGGGATGAGACGCACAGATACGCAGTATTTT.

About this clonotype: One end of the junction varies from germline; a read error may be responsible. CDR3 in amino acids: CASSLGLSRQGVDDTQYF. The CDR3 DNA sequence: TGTGCCAGCAGCTTAGGGTTGTCGAGGCAAGGGGTTGACGATACGCAATATTTT. The V call is TRBV7-9, the J call TRBJ2-3; a possible D gene is TRBD1 (5 bases). The germline V gene has CDR1 SEHNR and CDR2 FQNEAQ (reference sequence). The CDR3 consists of 18 residues.

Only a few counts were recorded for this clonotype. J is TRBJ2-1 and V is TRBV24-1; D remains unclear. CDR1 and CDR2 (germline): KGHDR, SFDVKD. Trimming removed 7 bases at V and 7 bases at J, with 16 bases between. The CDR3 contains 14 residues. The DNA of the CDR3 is TGTGCCACCAGCCGTGATGGAACGAGGAATGAGCAGTTCTTC. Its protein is CATSRDGTRNEQFF.